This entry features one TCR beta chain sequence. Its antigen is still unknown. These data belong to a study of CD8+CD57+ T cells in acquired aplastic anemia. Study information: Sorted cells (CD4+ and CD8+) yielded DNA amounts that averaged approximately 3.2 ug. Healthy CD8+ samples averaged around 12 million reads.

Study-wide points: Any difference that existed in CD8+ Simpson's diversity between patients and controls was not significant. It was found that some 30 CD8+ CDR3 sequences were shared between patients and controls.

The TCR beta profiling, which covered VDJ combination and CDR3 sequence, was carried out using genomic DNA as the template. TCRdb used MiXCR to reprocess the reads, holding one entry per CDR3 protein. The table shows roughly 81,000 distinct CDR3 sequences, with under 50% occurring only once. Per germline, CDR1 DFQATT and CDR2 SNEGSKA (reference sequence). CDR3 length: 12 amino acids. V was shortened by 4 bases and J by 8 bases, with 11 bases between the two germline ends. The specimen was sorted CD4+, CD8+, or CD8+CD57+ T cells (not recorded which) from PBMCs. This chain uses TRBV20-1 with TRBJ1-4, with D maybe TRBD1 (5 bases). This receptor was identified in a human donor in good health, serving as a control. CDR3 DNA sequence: TGCAGTGCTAAGCAGGGAAGGGAAAAACTGTTTTTT. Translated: CSAKQGREKLFF.